This is a list of T cell receptor beta chains from one sample in a study of blood T cells in healthy people across ages. In TCRdb, the 5' RACE reads were re-called with MiXCR into one record per CDR3 protein. The sample gives around 2 million distinct CDR3 sequences, 30% to 40% of which show up once; roughly 24% is in the top ten. Sequencing used blood. The receptors stem from a human donor in good health. The CDR3 runs from the conserved cysteine through the conserved F or W. A D gene is named only where the DNA matches it firmly. A clone size is listed for some rows: how often the clone was seen (once, few, many), or a class if it is expanded.

j_gene: TRBJ1-1; d_gene: TRBD1; abundance: .; len: 18; v_gene: TRBV24-1; CDR3nt: TGTGCCACCAGTGACTCCCTGGGACAGGGGTTAGGAAACACTGAAGCTTTCTTT; CDR3aa: CATSDSLGQGLGNTEAFF
j_gene: TRBJ2-1; d_gene: TRBD2; abundance: .; len: 16; v_gene: TRBV3-1; CDR3nt: TGTGCCAGCAGCCATGAACTAGCGGGGGAAGGGTATGAGCAGTTCTTC; CDR3aa: CASSHELAGEGYEQFF
j_gene: TRBJ2-3; d_gene: TRBD2; abundance: .; len: 14; v_gene: TRBV2; CDR3nt: TGTGCCAGCAGGAGACTAGCGGGGTCAGATACGCAGTATTTT; CDR3aa: CASRRLAGSDTQYF
j_gene: TRBJ2-3; d_gene: .; abundance: few; len: 15; v_gene: TRBV4-3; CDR3nt: TGCGCCAGCAGCCAAGCTGGGACCTTGCTTGATACGCAGTATTTT; CDR3aa: CASSQAGTLLDTQYF
j_gene: TRBJ1-1; d_gene: .; abundance: few; len: 15; v_gene: TRBV4-3; CDR3nt: TGCGCCAGCAGCCAAGAGGGAGCCATGAACACTGAAGCTTTCTTT; CDR3aa: CASSQEGAMNTEAFF
j_gene: TRBJ1-1; d_gene: .; abundance: .; len: 17; v_gene: TRBV27; CDR3nt: TGTGCCAGCAGTTATGCGGGGTCCAGTGAAATGAACACTGAAGCTTTCTTT; CDR3aa: CASSYAGSSEMNTEAFF
j_gene: TRBJ2-5; d_gene: TRBD2; abundance: .; len: 13; v_gene: TRBV19; CDR3nt: TGTGCCAGTAGTTTTACTAGCGAAGAGACCCAGTACTTC; CDR3aa: CASSFTSEETQYF
j_gene: TRBJ1-1; d_gene: TRBD1; abundance: few; len: 16; v_gene: TRBV9; CDR3nt: TGTGCCAGCAGCGTAGATATCAGGGGGAGGAACACTGAAGCTTTCTTT; CDR3aa: CASSVDIRGRNTEAFF
j_gene: TRBJ1-3; d_gene: .; abundance: few; len: 17; v_gene: TRBV4-2; CDR3nt: TGTGCCAGCAGCCAAGATGGTATGAGGAGATCTGGAAACACCATATATTTT; CDR3aa: CASSQDGMRRSGNTIYF
j_gene: TRBJ2-7; d_gene: .; abundance: .; len: 14; v_gene: TRBV20-1; CDR3nt: TGCAGTGCTTCGACCCCGGGGGTTAAGGACGAGCAGTACTTC; CDR3aa: CSASTPGVKDEQYF
j_gene: TRBJ2-1; d_gene: .; abundance: .; len: 14; v_gene: TRBV9; CDR3nt: TGTGCCGGCAGCGTCAGGGTAAGAGACAATGAGCAGTTCTTC; CDR3aa: CAGSVRVRDNEQFF
j_gene: TRBJ2-1; d_gene: TRBD1; abundance: .; len: 17; v_gene: TRBV4-1; CDR3nt: TGCGCCAGCAGCCAAGGAGGGGGGACAGGGTCTTTCAATGAGCAGTTCTTC; CDR3aa: CASSQGGGTGSFNEQFF
j_gene: TRBJ2-5; d_gene: TRBD2; abundance: .; len: 16; v_gene: TRBV20-1; CDR3nt: TGCAGTGCTAGATCTAGGGCTAGCGGGGGGTTGGAGACCCAGTACTTC; CDR3aa: CSARSRASGGLETQYF
j_gene: TRBJ2-7; d_gene: TRBD1; abundance: few; len: 18; v_gene: TRBV4-2; CDR3nt: TGTGCCAGCAGCCAAGAGCCCTCCGGGGTAGGGGGCTTCGACGAGCAGTACTTC; CDR3aa: CASSQEPSGVGGFDEQYF
j_gene: TRBJ1-2; d_gene: .; abundance: few; len: 15; v_gene: TRBV20-1; CDR3nt: TGCAGTGTTCCCACCGGGCCCGGGGGAATAAATGGCTACACCTTC; CDR3aa: CSVPTGPGGINGYTF
j_gene: TRBJ2-3; d_gene: TRBD2; abundance: .; len: 16; v_gene: TRBV3-1; CDR3nt: TGTGCCAGCAGCCCCCTAGGGACTAGCGGAGGAGATACGCAGTATTTT; CDR3aa: CASSPLGTSGGDTQYF
j_gene: TRBJ1-4; d_gene: .; abundance: .; len: 11; v_gene: TRBV11-3; CDR3nt: TGTGCCAGCAGCTTGAAGGGGGAACTGTTTTTT; CDR3aa: CASSLKGELFF
j_gene: TRBJ2-3; d_gene: TRBD2; abundance: .; len: 16; v_gene: TRBV11-2; CDR3nt: TGTGCCAGCAGGGCCCCGGTGGGACTAGTGACAGATACGCAGTATTTT; CDR3aa: CASRAPVGLVTDTQYF
j_gene: TRBJ1-4; d_gene: .; abundance: .; len: 15; v_gene: TRBV5-1; CDR3nt: TGCGCCAGCAGCTTGACGGGGGAGGCTAATGAAAAACTGTTTTTT; CDR3aa: CASSLTGEANEKLFF
j_gene: TRBJ2-5; d_gene: .; abundance: few; len: 15; v_gene: TRBV5-8; CDR3nt: TGTGCCAGCAGCTTGGGTTCCAGGGGCGCAGAGACCCAGTACTTC; CDR3aa: CASSLGSRGAETQYF